The present TCR beta chain was sequenced within a study of blood T cell repertoires in COVID-19 (dated by TCRdb to the early 2020s). Concerning the study at large: ImmuneRACE Cohort 3 recovered participants were defined by two consecutive negative NP/OP PCR tests, healthcare professional clearance, or symptom resolution. The dataset comprised deeply sampled blood TCRbeta repertoires from subjects exposed to, actively infected with, or recovered from COVID-19. Samples covering the acute and convalescent phases of COVID-19 were provided by collaborators in the United States, Italy and Spain. The repertoires were made available in a free public database intended to serve as a resource for research on the immune response to SARS-CoV-2. The prospective study material was composed of cDNA or gDNA derived from T cells, B-cell-depleted T cells, or PBMCs. Samples were obtained from the ongoing ImmuneRACE study (first 160 participants) and from 1,254 subjects provided by 6 global collaborators. A de-identified subject ID, COVID-19 status, age in years and sex were almost always included in the sample metadata. Where available, HLA class I and class II types were obtained from metadata supplied by the sample provider rather than from assay-based typing. Study-level results and caveats: The amount of clinical and demographic metadata varied by source and participant and was provided uncurated.

There are 15 amino acids in the CDR3, from cysteine to phenylalanine inclusive. The entry retains the CDR3 DNA only, 45 bases that are in frame from base 1. V and J are truncated by 2 bases and 0 bases respectively, leaving an intervening sequence of 9 bases. Via the germline V gene, CDR1 is SGHTA and CDR2 FQGNSA. Enrolling through a virtual design, the prospective study's participants ranged in age from roughly 18 to 95 years and lived across approximately 25 United States geographic areas. In the prospective study, cohorts were assigned on the basis of participant-reported clinical history obtained from a screening survey and a study questionnaire. Each participant in the prospective study had whole blood, serum and a nasopharyngeal or oropharyngeal swab collected by mobile phlebotomists. Additional blood draws and questionnaires over an approximately 2-month period could optionally be provided by prospective study participants. Before DNA extraction, blood samples from the prospective study were shipped at room temperature or frozen.

Note on this clone: The target of this receptor is not known. Base quality data are lacking; no much larger clone is found one base away.

The immunoSEQ Assay, a bias-controlled multiplex PCR, was used to amplify TCRbeta CDR3 regions from genomic DNA. The authors processed their data as follows. The number of nucleated cells in each sample was estimated from the amplification of reference gene primers within the assay. To quantify the absolute abundance of each unique TCRbeta CDR3 rearrangement, sequence reads were collapsed and filtered. For each sample, productive Simpson clonality was calculated as the square root of Simpson's diversity index over productive rearrangements. TCRdb stores this immuneACCESS table with in-frame sequences only. Part of the clones is absent; in the studies checked, under half of the shortfall reflects unresolved V genes, and no reason is known for the rest. V and J calls and clone size are copied from that table; D and trimming were computed from the DNA. Here the sample has a few hundred thousand clones; more than 75% occur a single time. The biggest ten clones account for approximately 2% of the sample.

The chain links TRBV7-2 with TRBJ2-3; a tentative D match to TRBD1 spans 6 bases. The origin of this receptor is a woman aged 55-69 years in a cohort exposed to, infected with or recovered from COVID-19 (not recorded which). The material sequenced was PBMCs or T cells enriched from blood (not recorded which). The CDR3 here reads CASSLRQGSTDTQYF. The sequence in DNA is TGTGCCAGCAGCTTAAGGCAGGGGAGCACAGATACGCAGTATTTT.